This TCR beta chain was sequenced during a study of blood T cell repertoires in COVID-19. Study background: There were acute and convalescent COVID-19 samples, and they came from the United States, Italy and Spain.

Participants spanned ages roughly 18 to 95 years and resided in roughly 22 US areas. Donors of Cohort 3 who recovered were those that had two negative PCRs, clearance, or symptom resolution. Per the study methods: It was from reference gene primer amplification that nucleated cell counts were estimated. The protocol was immunoSEQ multiplex PCR, while the TCRdb copy is restricted to in-frame clones and leaves out a portion. The V and J calls and clone size were taken over from that table, and D and trimming were inferred from the DNA. The sample records fewer than 150,000 clones, around 86% being singletons. This clone showed up just once. Sequenced: PBMCs or T cells enriched from blood (not recorded which). The source of this sequence is a man aged 25-40 years who had recovered from COVID-19.

CDR3 loop: CASSSNHRGGTDTQYF. The DNA for the CDR3 is TGCGCCAGCAGCTCAAACCACAGGGGAGGAACAGATACGCAGTATTTT. The chain uses TRBV5-1 and TRBJ2-3, with a tentative D call TRBD1 (7 bases). Trimming took 3 bases from V and 3 from J, leaving 17 bases between them. The CDR3 covers 16 residues. The germline V gene has CDR1 SGHRS and CDR2 YFSETQ. The variable domain in full, completed from reference TRBV5-1 and TRBJ2-3, reads KAGVTQTPRYLIKTRGQQVTLSCSPISGHRSVSWYQQTPGQGLQFLFEYFSETQRNKGNFPGRFSGRQFSNSRSEMNVSTLELGDSALYLCASSSNHRGGTDTQYFGPGTRLTVL.